Detailed here is one T cell receptor (beta chain). The repertoire was sequenced with immunoSEQ multiplex PCR; TCRdb's copy has only in-frame clones and lacks some. The sample has fewer than 90,000 clones; 94% are singletons. The sample originates from a study of T cell changes during pregnancy in multiple sclerosis. The specimen comprised peripheral blood, sampled in the third trimester of pregnancy. The TCR comes from a female donor with multiple sclerosis, enrolled in a pregnancy study.

The CDR3 coding sequence is TGTGCCACCAGCAGGGAAGGACTACAGGATACGCAGTATTTT. Translated: CATSREGLQDTQYF. The gene calls are TRBV15 and TRBJ2-3; weak D call: TRBD2 (6 bases). The CDR3 has 14 amino acids. The V and J ends lost 3 bases and 6 bases respectively, with 13 bases between them. Germline CDR1 reads LNHNV; CDR2 reads YYDKDF (reference sequence).